This is a list of T cell receptor beta chains from one sample in a study of PD-1 blockade in classical Hodgkin lymphoma. Repertoires were generated with immunoSEQ multiplex PCR, while TCRdb's copy carries only in-frame clones and drops some. The table has about 4,300 clones, more than 55% seen once; the top ten hold 30% to 40%. Source: peripheral blood mononuclear cells (PBMCs), taken at baseline. The receptors here all came from a human donor with classical Hodgkin lymphoma. The CDR3 runs from the conserved cysteine through the conserved F or W. Each record gives: D gene, V gene, clone size, J gene, CDR3 DNA, CDR3 protein. A D gene is named only where the DNA matches it firmly. Clone size is stated in some rows and not others, as once, few, many or a class when expanded.

NA	TRBV28	medium-sized	TRBJ1-1	TGTGCCAGCAGTCACTCGTGGGCAGCCGAAGCTTTCTTT	CASSHSWAAEAFF
NA	TRBV11-1	once	TRBJ2-2	TGTGCCAGCAGCTTATGGTCAGGACCAACCGGGGAGCTGTTTTTT	CASSLWSGPTGELFF
TRBD1	TRBV28	NA	TRBJ2-5	TGTGCCAGCAGTCAGGGGGTTCCAGAGACCCAGTACTTC	CASSQGVPETQYF
NA	TRBV29-1	once	TRBJ2-7	TGCAGCGTTGAAGACCGCACAGGGAACTACGAGCAGTACTTC	CSVEDRTGNYEQYF
NA	TRBV19	NA	TRBJ2-3	TGTGCCAGTAGTAAGTCAGGGACAGATACGCAGTATTTT	CASSKSGTDTQYF
TRBD1	TRBV28	NA	TRBJ1-2	TGTGCCAGCAGTTTATTCGGCAATAGGGGGCGGGGCGGCTACACCTTC	CASSLFGNRGRGGYTF
TRBD1	TRBV11-3	few	TRBJ2-1	TGTGCCAGCAGCCCGGGACAGGGTTCTGACAATGAGCAGTTCTTC	CASSPGQGSDNEQFF
NA	TRBV30	NA	TRBJ1-4	TGTGCCTGGAGCCCGAGGGGTGAAAAACTGTTTTTT	CAWSPRGEKLFF
TRBD1	TRBV5-6	NA	TRBJ1-2	TGTGCCAGCAGCCCGGGACAGGTGGTTGGCTACACCTTC	CASSPGQVVGYTF
NA	TRBV14	NA	TRBJ1-6	TGTGCCAGCAGCCTAGAACTCGCACTGAATTCACCCCTCCACTTT	CASSLELALNSPLHF
NA	TRBV19	few	TRBJ1-1	TGTGCCAGTAGTATAGGGTGGGTTACTGAAGCTTTCTTT	CASSIGWVTEAFF
NA	TRBV11-2	NA	TRBJ1-1	TGTGCCAGCAGCACACGCACTCAGGGGAGAAACACTGAAGCTTTCTTT	CASSTRTQGRNTEAFF
NA	TRBV9	NA	TRBJ1-2	TGTGCCAGCAGCCCCCGCGGGTATGGCTACACCTTC	CASSPRGYGYTF
TRBD1	TRBV5-5	few	TRBJ2-1	TGTGCCAGCAGCTCCGGACAGGGGTGGGATGAGCAGTTCTTC	CASSSGQGWDEQFF
NA	TRBV28	NA	TRBJ2-7	TGTGCCAGCAGTTTCTCGGCGACAGCCTCCTACGAGCAGTACTTC	CASSFSATASYEQYF
NA	TRBV6-5	NA	TRBJ2-5	TGTGCCAGCAGTAGAGGTGGGGAGACCCAGTACTTC	CASSRGGETQYF
TRBD1	TRBV10-3	NA	TRBJ1-3	TGTGCCAGCAGGGCACCGGGACAGGGGGCGGCTGGAAACACCATATATTTT	CASRAPGQGAAGNTIYF
NA	TRBV18	NA	TRBJ1-1	TGTGCCAGCTCACCGGGTTGGAGGGGGATGGCTGAAGCTTTCTTT	CASSPGWRGMAEAFF
TRBD2	TRBV6-6	NA	TRBJ2-1	TGTGCCAGCAGTACCCCCCGGCGGGGGGCGGTCCACGAGCAGTTCTTC	CASSTPRRGAVHEQFF
NA	TRBV6-6	NA	TRBJ2-3	TGTGCCAGCGAAGACGGATTTACGCAGTATTTT	CASEDGFTQYF
NA	TRBV27	NA	TRBJ2-1	TGTGCCAGCAGGGACGGGTACAATGAGCAGTTCTTC	CASRDGYNEQFF
NA	TRBV7-9	NA	TRBJ2-5	TGTGCCACCCTTCCCCCCCCGGGGAGGTACCAAGAGACCCAGTACTTC	CATLPPPGRYQETQYF
NA	TRBV7-8	NA	TRBJ2-7	TGTGCCAGCAGCTTCGGGACCTACACCTACGAGCAGTACTTC	CASSFGTYTYEQYF
TRBD2	TRBV27	NA	TRBJ2-1	TGTGCCAGCAGTTTATCCGGCCCGGGACTAGCGTGGGGGGGGGACAATGAGCAGTTCTTC	CASSLSGPGLAWGGDNEQFF
NA	TRBV27	NA	TRBJ2-7	TGTGCCAGCAGTTTATCGAGCGAGCAGTACTTC	CASSLSSEQYF
NA	TRBV28	NA	TRBJ1-2	TGTGCCAGCAGTTCGAACTATGGCTACACCTTC	CASSSNYGYTF
NA	TRBV5-4	NA	TRBJ2-5	TGTGCCAGCAGCCCACCGGGCCAAGAGACCCAGTACTTC	CASSPPGQETQYF
TRBD1	TRBV27	NA	TRBJ1-2	TGTGCCAGCAGTTTATCTAGACAGGGAGGTAATGGCTACACCTTC	CASSLSRQGGNGYTF
NA	TRBV6-5	NA	TRBJ2-1	TGTGCCAGCGTCCAGGGATCCGAGCAGTTCTTC	CASVQGSEQFF
TRBD2	TRBV18	NA	TRBJ2-1	TGTGCCAGCTCACCCGCCCGACTAGCGGGAGGCGGTGAGCAGTTCTTC	CASSPARLAGGGEQFF
TRBD1	TRBV5-8	NA	TRBJ1-2	TGTGCCAGCAGCCGGGAAGGGGGCCTTGGCTACACCTTC	CASSREGGLGYTF
TRBD2	TRBV27	few	TRBJ2-2	TGTGCCACCTCCGTAGCGGGAGGGTGGACCGGGGAGCTGTTTTTT	CATSVAGGWTGELFF
NA	TRBV18	medium-sized	TRBJ1-3	TGTGCCAGCTCGGACATACCCTCTGGAAACACCATATATTTT	CASSDIPSGNTIYF
NA	TRBV14	NA	TRBJ1-2	TGTGCCAGCAGCCGACAGGTTGGGCAGTATGGCTACACCTTC	CASSRQVGQYGYTF
NA	TRBV7-3	NA	TRBJ1-4	TGTGCCAGCAGACGAGGGGTTGGGGAAAAACTGTTTTTT	CASRRGVGEKLFF
NA	TRBV10-3	large	TRBJ2-7	TGTGCCACCACCTCCCGGCAGCCCTCCTACGAGCAGTACTTC	CATTSRQPSYEQYF
NA	TRBV5-6	NA	TRBJ1-2	TGTGCCAGCAGCTTACAGGGAACTTTTTATGGCTACACCTTC	CASSLQGTFYGYTF
NA	TRBV27	once	TRBJ1-1	TGTGCCAGCAGTTCACAGGGTCGCACTGAAGCTTTCTTT	CASSSQGRTEAFF
NA	TRBV12-2	once	TRBJ2-3	TGTGCAAGTCGCTTAGGAGAGGCCAGGGGCGTTACGCAGTATTTT	CASRLGEARGVTQYF
TRBD1	TRBV2	few	TRBJ2-6	TGTGCCAGCGCAGGGGGCAGCGGCAACGTCCTGACTTTC	CASAGGSGNVLTF
NA	TRBV25-1	NA	TRBJ1-5	TGTGCCAGCAGTCCGACCGGGCCCAATCAGCCCCAGCATTTT	CASSPTGPNQPQHF
TRBD1	TRBV18	few	TRBJ2-1	TGTGCCAGCTCACGGGACAGCGGAGTCTACAATGAGCAGTTCTTC	CASSRDSGVYNEQFF
NA	TRBV4-2	medium-sized	TRBJ1-6	TGTGCCAGCAGCCTTATGGGTCGTGGCCTCCACTTT	CASSLMGRGLHF
NA	TRBV20-1	few	TRBJ2-1	TGCAGTGCTAGAGTCTACAATGAGCAGTTCTTC	CSARVYNEQFF
TRBD1	TRBV7-2	NA	TRBJ1-6	TGTGCCAGCAGCTTAAAGGGGGCAGGGTTTAAAATTCCACCCCTCCACTTT	CASSLKGAGFKIPPLHF
NA	TRBV5-8	NA	TRBJ1-1	TGTGCCAGCAGCAACGGGGGGTTTACTGAAGCTTTCTTT	CASSNGGFTEAFF
NA	TRBV21-1	NA	TRBJ1-2	TGTGCCAGCAGCAAAGTAGGAGGCTCCTATGGCTACACCTTC	CASSKVGGSYGYTF
TRBD2	TRBV7-9	NA	TRBJ2-3	TGTGCCAGCAGCCCTAGGACTAGCGGGAACCCAGATACGCAGTATTTT	CASSPRTSGNPDTQYF
NA	TRBV6-1	NA	TRBJ1-6	TGTGCCAGCAGCATACAGGGAAGGCAGACACCCCTCCACTTT	CASSIQGRQTPLHF
TRBD2	TRBV29-1	NA	TRBJ2-3	TGCAGCGTTGGACTAGCGGGAGGAAGAGATACGCAGTATTTT	CSVGLAGGRDTQYF
NA	TRBV5-4	NA	TRBJ2-3	TGTGCCAGCAGCTTCGGAAGCACAGATACGCAGTATTTT	CASSFGSTDTQYF
NA	TRBV19	large	TRBJ2-1	TGTGCCAGTAGTATAGAATCGGGGGATTACAATGAGCAGTTCTTC	CASSIESGDYNEQFF